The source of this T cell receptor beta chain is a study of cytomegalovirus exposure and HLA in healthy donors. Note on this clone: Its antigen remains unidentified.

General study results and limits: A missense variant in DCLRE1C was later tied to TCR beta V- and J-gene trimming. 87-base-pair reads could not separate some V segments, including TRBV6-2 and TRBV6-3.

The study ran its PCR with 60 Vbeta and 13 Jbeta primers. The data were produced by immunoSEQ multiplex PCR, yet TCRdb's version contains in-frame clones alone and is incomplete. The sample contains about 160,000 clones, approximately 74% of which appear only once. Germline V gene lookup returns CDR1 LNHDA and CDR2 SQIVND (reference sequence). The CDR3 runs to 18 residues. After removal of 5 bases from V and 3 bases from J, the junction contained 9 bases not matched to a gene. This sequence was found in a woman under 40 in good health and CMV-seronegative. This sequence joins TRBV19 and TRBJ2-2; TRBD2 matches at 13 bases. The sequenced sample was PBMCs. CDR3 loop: CASSDGLAGVLDTGELFF. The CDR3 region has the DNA TGTGCCAGTAGTGACGGACTAGCGGGAGTATTAGACACCGGGGAGCTGTTTTTT.